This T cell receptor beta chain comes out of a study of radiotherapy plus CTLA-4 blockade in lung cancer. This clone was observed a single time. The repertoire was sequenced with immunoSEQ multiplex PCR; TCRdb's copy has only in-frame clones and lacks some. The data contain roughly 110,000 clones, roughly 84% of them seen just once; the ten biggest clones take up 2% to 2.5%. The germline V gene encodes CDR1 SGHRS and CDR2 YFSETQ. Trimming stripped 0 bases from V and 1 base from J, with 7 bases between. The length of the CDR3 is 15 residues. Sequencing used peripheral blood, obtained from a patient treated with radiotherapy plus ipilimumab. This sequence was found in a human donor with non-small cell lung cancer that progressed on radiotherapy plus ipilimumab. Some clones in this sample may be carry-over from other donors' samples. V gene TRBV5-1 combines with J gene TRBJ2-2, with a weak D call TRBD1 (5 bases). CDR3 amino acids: CASSLAQGNTGELFF. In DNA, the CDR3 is TGCGCCAGCAGCTTGGCTCAGGGGAACACCGGGGAGCTGTTTTTT.